This T cell receptor beta chain appears in the sequencing data of a study of T cells in Graves' hyperthyroidism and ophthalmopathy. TCR beta CDR3 regions were amplified from RNA. During a first-round RT-PCR of the TCR CDR3, the HTBI primer set was used. TCRdb re-called the multiplex PCR reads with MiXCR, one entry per CDR3 protein. The sample carries about 210,000 distinct CDR3 sequences, roughly 17% recorded once. Isolation of PBMCs was performed on approximately 10 ml fresh peripheral blood. Trimming removed 1 base at V and 3 bases at J, with 16 bases between. Germline V gene data show CDR1 as SGHNT and CDR2 as YENEEA. The CDR3 loop spans 16 amino acids. The table lists this clonotype with many counts.

The sequenced sample consisted of blood. The V call is TRBV11-3, the J call TRBJ2-7; D gene ambiguous. The clonotype originates from a man aged 50 or older with Graves' hyperthyroidism. The CDR3: CASSLGLIGSDYEQYF. The CDR3, as DNA: TGTGCCAGCAGCTTAGGCTTGATCGGGTCAGACTACGAGCAGTACTTC.